A single sample is the source of the 2 T cell receptor beta chains below, sequenced in a study of metastatic and nonmetastatic thyroid tumors (dated by TCRdb to 2018 to 2021). The method was PCR. The instrument given in TCRdb is Illumina HiSeq 4000. TCRdb took the public reads, trimmed them with fastp at Q25, ran MiXCR for clone calling and kept in-frame beta chains. For this sample the table gives approximately 26,000 clones, of which around 25% were detected only once. In total, the top ten clones hold around 5.5% of the sample. No patient had received any treatment before thyroid surgery. The sequenced material came from blood. Receptor source: a female donor with papillary thyroid cancer or a benign thyroid nodule (not recorded which). Some clones in this sample may be carry-over from other donors' samples.

In its sample, this clone was seen many times. The rearrangement uses TRBV25-1 and TRBJ2-2, with D perhaps matching TRBD2 (6 bases). This CDR3 is built from 15 residues. V lost 5 bases, J lost 2 bases, and 12 bases lay in between. Germline CDR1 is MGHDK and CDR2 is SYGVNS. DNA of the CDR3: TGTGCCAGCAGTACCCCGGGACTCAACACCGGGGAGCTGTTTTTT. Protein: CASSTPGLNTGELFF.

The chain employs TRBV16 and TRBJ1-2; no firm D call. The CDR3 consists of 11 residues. Germline assignment: CDR1 KGHSY and CDR2 FQNENV. V was trimmed by 1 base and J by 7 bases, leaving 4 bases between them. In DNA form, the CDR3 reads TGTGCCAGCAGCCAATGGGGTGGCTACACCTTC. Amino acids: CASSQWGGYTF.